This TCR beta chain was sequenced in a study of neurological immune-mediated disorders. CDR1 and CDR2 from the germline V gene are LGHDT and YNNKEL (reference sequence). The J segment lost 4 bases and the V segment lost 4 bases, leaving 9 bases of the junction unmatched. The CDR3 consists of 16 residues. This clonotype has a count of ten or more. Unsorted libraries were generated from 2 million PBMCs held at -80 degrees C. Using its own MiXCR run on the 5' RACE reads, TCRdb lists one record per CDR3 protein. The repertoire holds 65,000 to 80,000 distinct CDR3 sequences, 4.5% to 6% seen once, with roughly 2.4% in the top ten.

The sequence derives from a woman in her 70s with multiple sclerosis. The chain couples TRBV3-1 to TRBJ2-2; 7 bases are a match to TRBD1. The sample comprised PBMCs. The CDR3, as DNA: TGTGCCAGCAGCCCTAAGACAGGGAGAGGCACCGGGGAGCTGTTTTTT. It encodes CASSPKTGRGTGELFF. Full variable domain (rest looked up from reference TRBV3-1 and TRBJ2-2): DTAVSQTPKYLVTQMGNDKSIKCEQNLGHDTMYWYKQDSKKFLKIMFSYNNKELIINETVPNRFSPKSPDKAHLNLHINSLELGDSAVYFCASSPKTGRGTGELFFGEGSRLTVL.